This T cell receptor (beta chain) was found in a study of CD8 T cells in ankylosing spondylitis. General study results and limits: In ankylosing spondylitis blood, a motif of about 8 highly homologous TCR beta variants appeared characteristic. Disease-associated clonotypes exhibited CD8+ identity and were relatively infrequent in peripheral blood.

V gave up 10 bases and J gave up 7 bases; unmatched junction bases: 10. Germline loops: CDR1 MRHNA, CDR2 SNTAGT. There are 13 residues in the CDR3. Ten or more counts support this clonotype. Its specificity is not known. TCRdb reprocessed the 5' RACE reads with MiXCR, giving one entry per CDR3 protein. The sample lists 450,000 to 550,000 distinct CDR3 sequences; under 5.5% were seen once. Material for sequencing was blood, either unsorted or a sorted T cell fraction (not recorded which). This sequence joins TRBV6-4 and TRBJ1-5; 7 bases are shared with TRBD1. The receptor was isolated from a male donor with ankylosing spondylitis. CDR3 nucleotide sequence: TGTGCCACCTCAGAAGACAGGGACCAGCCCCAGCATTTT. Residues: CATSEDRDQPQHF.